A single sample gave rise to the 20 T cell receptor beta chains below, sequenced in a study. TCRdb reprocessed the 5' RACE reads with MiXCR, giving one entry per CDR3 protein. The sample yields some 6,000 distinct CDR3 sequences, around 34% seen once. Sequences were obtained from naive CD4+ T cells sorted from a lymph node. Stated subset: naive CD4+ T cells, CD4+CD45RA+CD25-. Receptors were obtained from a female donor with breast cancer.

This rearrangement joins TRBV30 to TRBJ2-7; D gene unclear. With 0 bases removed from V and 4 bases from J, the gap between germline ends came to 10 bases. Germline CDR1 is GTSNPN and CDR2 is SVGIG (reference sequence). The CDR3 runs to 13 residues. The CDR3 sequence: CAWSVQMGYEQYF. The CDR3, as DNA: TGTGCCTGGAGTGTACAAATGGGGTACGAGCAGTACTTC.

There are a few counts of this clonotype. This may arise from a read error, as a much more abundant clone is one base away. The V gene is TRBV29-1, the J gene TRBJ2-7; D call uncertain. This CDR3 is built from 15 residues. The germline V gene encodes CDR1 SQVTM and CDR2 ANQGSEA. The CDR3 coding sequence is TGCAGCGTTGAAAAGGGTTCGGCAAACTCCAACGAGCAGTACTTC. Translation gives CSVEKGSANSNEQYF.

This clonotype is medium-sized within its sample. The V call is TRBV7-3, the J call TRBJ2-3; weak D call: TRBD2 (7 bases). V shed 4 bases and J shed 2 bases, with 13 bases lying between them. Germline assignment: CDR1 SGHTA and CDR2 FQGTGA. The CDR3 loop spans 15 amino acids. Here the CDR3 DNA reads TGTGCCAGCAGCTCGGACGGGGGGCTCACAGATACGCAGTATTTT. Translation: CASSSDGGLTDTQYF. The whole variable domain, filled in from reference TRBV7-3 and TRBJ2-3, reads GAGVSQTPSNKVTEKGKYVELRCDPISGHTALYWYRQSLGQGPEFLIYFQGTGAADDSGLPNDRFFAVRPEGSVSTLKIQRTERGDSAVYLCASSSDGGLTDTQYFGPGTRLTVL.

The chain links TRBV29-1 to TRBJ1-2, with 10 bases lining up with TRBD1. The V segment lost 3 bases and the J segment 5 bases; nucleotides outside the gene matches: 0. The CDR3 has 12 residues. Germline lookup yields CDR1 SQVTM and CDR2 ANQGSEA. The CDR3 sequence: CSVEDRGYGYTF. CDR3 sequence (DNA): TGCAGCGTTGAGGACAGGGGGTATGGCTACACCTTC.

Details on this clonotype: The junction differs from germline at one of its ends, possibly a read error. V and J are TRBV18 and TRBJ2-2, with D tentatively TRBD2 (5 bases). Germline values: CDR1 KGHSH, CDR2 LQKENI. The CDR3 runs 17 residues. CDR3 nucleotides: TGTGCCAGCTCCGCCCTCTGGACGCTCAGGAACACCGGGGAGCTGCTTTTT. It yields the protein CASSALWTLRNTGELLF.

This clonotype came up a few times. The chain couples TRBV6-2 or TRBV6-3 to TRBJ2-1; TRBD2 agrees at 12 bases. Trimming took 3 bases from V and 11 from J; bases not matched to a gene: 5. The length of the CDR3 is 14 residues. Germline assignment: CDR1 MNHEY and CDR2 SVGEGT. CDR3 DNA: TGTGCCAGCAGTTATCATGGACTAGCGGGAAAGCAGTTCTTC. As protein: CASSYHGLAGKQFF.

The rearrangement joins TRBV7-8 to TRBJ1-4; 7 positions agree with TRBD1. The J segment lost 8 bases and the V segment lost 5 bases, leaving 14 bases of the junction unmatched. CDR1 SGHVS and CDR2 FQNEAQ come from the germline V gene. This CDR3 has 16 residues. The CDR3 loop reads CASSPDRVVLKEKLFF. CDR3 coding DNA: TGTGCCAGCAGCCCCGACAGGGTGGTCTTAAAGGAAAAACTGTTTTTT.

This clonotype was seen more than once but under ten times. The rearrangement uses TRBV5-1 and TRBJ1-1; D remains unclear. Germline CDR1 is SGHRS and CDR2 is YFSETQ. The CDR3 is 14 residues long. Trimming shortened V by 4 bases and J by 1 base, and 11 bases separated the two germline ends. CDR3 in amino acids: CASSLDVANTEAFF. In nucleotides, the CDR3 is TGCGCCAGCAGCCTGGACGTCGCGAACACTGAAGCTTTCTTT.

On this clonotype: A much larger clonotype is one base distant, so this may be a read error. V and J are TRBV7-8 and TRBJ1-5; D is unclear. Germline loops: CDR1 SGHVS, CDR2 FQNEAQ. V gave up 2 bases and J gave up 7 bases, with 18 bases separating them. This CDR3 spans 16 amino acids. The CDR3 nucleotides are TGTGCCAGCAGCTTAAGAGCGGCGCACCGATCACAGCCCCAGCATTTT. Translated, it gives CASSLRAAHRSQPQHF.

The sample holds a few counts of this clonotype. The CDR3 sequence is CASKFLAGYEQFF. CDR3 nucleotide sequence: TGTGCCAGCAAGTTCCTAGCGGGATATGAGCAGTTCTTC. The genes are TRBV6-2 or TRBV6-3 and TRBJ2-1; TRBD2 agrees at 9 bases. The V and J ends lost 7 bases and 8 bases, in that order; junction bases with no gene match: 6. Germline V lookup: CDR1 MNHEY, CDR2 SVGEGT. The CDR3 sequence is 13 residues long.

This chain connects TRBV2 to TRBJ2-1; 8 bases fit TRBD2. Trimming at V came to 6 bases and at J to 3 bases, leaving 10 bases not matched to a gene. The CDR3 has 16 residues. CDR1 and CDR2 (germline): SNHLY, FYNNEI. CDR3 region: CASRQTSGSFYNEQFF. The DNA of the CDR3 is TGTGCCAGCAGGCAAACCAGCGGGAGTTTCTACAATGAGCAGTTCTTC. The variable domain in full, with the rest retrieved from reference TRBV2 and TRBJ2-1, is EPEVTQTPSHQVTQMGQEVILRCVPISNHLYFYWYRQILGQKVEFLVSFYNNEISEKSEIFDDQFSVERPDGSNFTLKIRSTKLEDSAMYFCASRQTSGSFYNEQFFGPGTRLTVL.

The gene calls are TRBV20-1 and TRBJ2-1; 7 bases agree with TRBD1. The V and J ends lost 5 bases and 4 bases, in that order; junction bases with no gene match: 8. The CDR3 loop spans 14 amino acids. Germline V gene data show CDR1 as DFQATT and CDR2 as SNEGSKA (reference sequence). CDR3 sequence reads: CSARQGSRYNEQFF. DNA of the CDR3: TGCAGTGCTCGACAGGGCTCTCGATACAATGAGCAGTTCTTC.

The chain combines TRBV20-1 with TRBJ2-5; no reliable D call. Germline V CDR1 and CDR2: DFQATT, SNEGSKA (reference sequence). V was pared by 2 bases and J by 2 bases, with 6 bases between. The CDR3 spans 12 residues. In DNA, the CDR3 is TGCAGTGCTAGATTTATACAAGAGACCCAGTACTTC. Residues: CSARFIQETQYF.

This chain uses TRBV24-1 with TRBJ2-1; possibly TRBD2 for D (6 bases). V lost 3 bases, J lost 8 bases, and 22 bases lay in between. The V gene's germline CDR1 is KGHDR and CDR2 SFDVKD. The CDR3 has 17 amino acids. CDR3 protein: CATSDPRLVGVSDEQFF. The DNA of the CDR3 is TGTGCCACCAGTGATCCCCGACTAGTGGGAGTTTCGGATGAGCAGTTCTTC.

Remarks on this clonotype: A single base separates this from a much larger clone, so it may be a read error. The chain links TRBV20-1 to TRBJ1-2; D is unclear. CDR1 DFQATT and CDR2 SNEGSKA come from the germline V gene (reference sequence). CDR3 length: 14 residues. The CDR3 DNA sequence: TGCAGTGCTGAGTTGGAGGCGGATCTGCATGGCAACACCTTC. Residues: CSAELEADLHGNTF.

This clonotype is a singleton in its sample. The genes are TRBV7-2 and TRBJ2-5; D gene uncertain. The CDR3 is made up of 15 amino acids. Germline assignment: CDR1 SGHTA and CDR2 FQGNSA. V dropped 3 bases and J dropped 5 bases, with 16 bases sitting between them. The CDR3 spells CASSFFPPTEETQYF. The CDR3 DNA follows: TGTGCCAGCAGCTTTTTCCCGCCTACCGAGGAGACCCAGTACTTC.

With respect to this clonotype: A much larger clone lies one base from this, so it may be a read error. V is TRBV12-3 or TRBV12-4 and J is TRBJ2-5; D unclear. The CDR3 consists of 11 residues. Trimming shortened V by 8 bases and J by 7 bases, and 11 bases separated the two germline ends. The CDR3 protein is CASSRRGTQYF. In nucleotides, the CDR3 is TGTGCCAGCTCTAGGCGTGGGACCCAGTACTTC.

Note on this clonotype: Given a much more abundant clone one base away, this may be a read error. Without the conserved terminal phenylalanine or tryptophan, this CDR3 likely stems from a read error. This sequence joins TRBV12-3 or TRBV12-4 and TRBJ1-1; D is unclear. Trimming stripped 9 bases from V and 11 bases from J, with 22 bases between. The CDR3 contains 13 residues. The CDR3 here is CASLVWSNVFAFS. Written as DNA, the CDR3 is TGTGCCAGTCTCGTGTGGAGTAACGTATTCGCTTTCTCT.

The chain uses TRBV25-1 and TRBJ1-3; 9 bases are a match to TRBD1. V lost 3 bases and J lost 2; bases outside the gene matches: 14. CDR1 is MGHDK, CDR2 SYGVNS, per germline. This CDR3 contains 19 residues. This CDR3 is CASSELPGQGGPAGNTIYF. CDR3 nucleotides: TGTGCCAGCAGTGAGCTACCGGGACAGGGAGGTCCGGCTGGAAACACCATATATTTT.

In its sample, this clonotype ranks as medium-sized (0.01 to 0.1%). V and J are TRBV4-1 and TRBJ2-5, with TRBD1 as a possible D gene (5 bases). The length of the CDR3 is 15 residues. Trimming left V 6 bases short and J 5 bases short, with 19 bases between. Germline assignment: CDR1 MGHRA and CDR2 YSYEKL. Written as DNA, the CDR3 is TGCGCCAGCAGAATTCAGACAGCCTCGCTGGAGACCCAGTACTTC. Protein sequence: CASRIQTASLETQYF.